The present T cell receptor (beta chain) was sequenced within a study of identical twins. TCRdb re-analysed the 5' RACE reads in MiXCR, keeping a single row per CDR3 protein. The table records roughly 690,000 distinct CDR3 sequences, roughly 6.2% of them present only once. Study conclusions and caveats: With abundant cord blood beta clonotypes, insertions were fewer; memory repertoires showed no such pattern.

This clonotype has ten or more counts. The antigen remains undetermined. The sequenced material came from naive T cells sorted from blood. The origin of this receptor is a young man in good health.

CDR3: CASSDSSSTDTQYF. Written as DNA, the CDR3 is TGCGCCAGCAGCGACAGTTCTAGCACAGATACGCAGTATTTT. The V gene is TRBV5-1, the J gene TRBJ2-3; possibly TRBD1 for D (5 bases). There are 14 residues in the CDR3. Trimming left V 4 bases short and J 0 bases short, with 9 bases between. Germline V gives CDR1 SGHRS, CDR2 YFSETQ.